These 10 T cell receptor beta chains originate from one sample sequenced in a study of OX40 agonist ivuxolimab in advanced cancers. Using immunoSEQ multiplex PCR, the repertoire was profiled, and TCRdb retains in-frame clones only, with some absent. The sample lists about 69,000 clones; more than 80% were seen once. Sequenced here: CD4+ or CD8+ T cells sorted from blood, sampled in a trial of the OX40 agonist ivuxolimab. These receptors were collected from an adult with an advanced solid tumor such as melanoma, head and neck, liver or kidney cancer.

The rearrangement uses TRBV4-1 and TRBJ2-2; 9 nucleotides agree with TRBD1. J was trimmed by 6 bases and V by 4 bases; bases with no gene match: 3. The CDR3 covers 14 residues. The V gene's germline CDR1 is MGHRA and CDR2 YSYEKL. CDR3 nucleotides: TGCGCCAGCAGCCTCGGGACAGGGTCCGGGGAGCTGTTTTTT. Translating gives CASSLGTGSGELFF.

This chain joins TRBV4-1 and TRBJ1-1, with D possibly TRBD1 on 5 matching bases. The V end lost 1 base, the J end lost 0 bases, and 15 bases lay between the germline ends. This CDR3 contains 17 residues. The germline V gene encodes CDR1 MGHRA and CDR2 YSYEKL. The CDR3 region is CASSQGGAGSMNTEAFF. The CDR3 DNA reads as TGCGCCAGCAGCCAAGGAGGTGCAGGGAGCATGAACACTGAAGCTTTCTTT.

V is TRBV5-1 and J is TRBJ2-1; 14 bases align to TRBD2. J lost 7 bases, V lost 4 bases, and 4 bases had no gene match. Germline assignment: CDR1 SGHRS and CDR2 YFSETQ. This CDR3 has 15 residues. The CDR3 loop reads CASSTWTSGGNEQFF. CDR3 coding DNA: TGCGCCAGCAGCACATGGACTAGCGGGGGGAATGAGCAGTTCTTC. Together with reference TRBV5-1 and TRBJ2-1, the CDR3 gives the full variable domain: KAGVTQTPRYLIKTRGQQVTLSCSPISGHRSVSWYQQTPGQGLQFLFEYFSETQRNKGNFPGRFSGRQFSNSRSEMNVSTLELGDSALYLCASSTWTSGGNEQFFGPGTRLTVL.

The rearrangement joins TRBV19 to TRBJ2-7, with 10 bases fitting TRBD2. Losses at the gene ends were 3 bases for V and 4 bases for J; bases not matched to a gene: 6. CDR3 length: 15 amino acids. CDR1 is LNHDA, CDR2 SQIVND, per germline (reference sequence). CDR3 nucleotides: TGTGCCAGTAGTATCACGGCTAGCGGGAGTTACGAGCAGTACTTC. Translation gives CASSITASGSYEQYF.

This chain's CDR3 is CSVVGAGGGYTF. The CDR3, as DNA: TGCAGCGTTGTAGGAGCCGGGGGTGGCTACACCTTC. This chain links TRBV29-1 with TRBJ1-2; possible D gene TRBD1, 5 bases. The germline V gene has CDR1 SQVTM and CDR2 ANQGSEA. CDR3 size: 12 residues. Trimming stripped 4 bases from V and 7 bases from J, with 13 bases between.

This clone was counted between two and nine times. This chain connects TRBV4-3 to TRBJ2-7; either TRBD1 or TRBD2 may fit D (5 bases each). The CDR3 totals 14 residues. Germline V gene sequence: CDR1 LGHNA, CDR2 YSLEER. The V end was cut by 0 bases, the J end by 3 bases, with 9 bases between. CDR3 bases: TGCGCCAGCAGCCAAGATCGGGGACGCTACGAGCAGTACTTC. It translates to CASSQDRGRYEQYF.

This rearrangement joins TRBV7-9 to TRBJ2-5, with D tentatively TRBD1 (5 bases). CDR1 and CDR2 (germline): SEHNR, FQNEAQ (reference sequence). The ends were cut back, 1 base at V and 5 bases at J, with 14 bases in the middle. This CDR3 comprises 15 residues. The CDR3 region has the DNA TGTGCCAGCAGCTTAGAGACAGAGCTGGGGGAGACCCAGTACTTC. It is translated as CASSLETELGETQYF.

Points on this clone: Sequence at one end of the junction differs from germline and may be a read error. The chain combines TRBV19 with TRBJ1-5, with no clear D. The CDR3 covers 15 residues. Germline CDR1 reads LNHDA; CDR2 reads SQIVND (reference sequence). The CDR3 sequence is CASCMEGYSNQPQHF. The CDR3 DNA sequence: TGTGCCAGTTGTATGGAAGGATATAGCAATCAGCCCCAGCATTTT.

The chain joins TRBV7-6 to TRBJ2-1; TRBD1 aligns across 7 bases. The V gene's germline CDR1 is SGHVS and CDR2 FNYEAQ. CDR3 length: 18 amino acids. Trimming cost V 0 bases and J 4 bases; bases outside gene matches: 12. CDR3: CASSLALQGDPLYNEQFF. Here the CDR3 DNA reads TGTGCCAGCAGCTTAGCTCTTCAGGGGGACCCCTTGTACAATGAGCAGTTCTTC.

This chain connects TRBV4-2 to TRBJ2-1; 9 positions agree with TRBD2. The CDR3 totals 15 residues. Trimming took 8 bases from V and 7 from J; bases not matched to a gene: 12. Germline V CDR1 and CDR2: LGHNA, YNFKEQ. The CDR3, as DNA: TGTGCCAGCGAATCCTCGCCCAGCGGGGGGAATGAGCAGTTCTTC. This codes for CASESSPSGGNEQFF.